The 20 T cell receptor beta chains in this list originate from one sample, sequenced in a study of CD8 T cells in Susac syndrome. Random hexamers were used to reverse transcribe roughly 0.45 to 1 ug of RNA. TCRdb analysed the immunoSEQ multiplex PCR reads with MiXCR anew, one entry per CDR3 protein. The sample has some 450,000 distinct CDR3 sequences; around 85% are singletons. Sequencing was carried out using CD8+ T cells from PBMCs. These receptors all stem from a human donor with multiple sclerosis.

This chain links TRBV6-5 with TRBJ2-7; TRBD1 might be the D (6 bases). V lost 0 bases to trimming and J lost 0 bases, with 12 bases between them. The germline CDR1 and CDR2 sequences are MNHEY and SVGAGI. The CDR3 loop spans 16 amino acids. CDR3 DNA: TGTGCCAGCAGTTACTCGACGGGACATATCTCCTACGAGCAGTACTTC. Translated: CASSYSTGHISYEQYF.

The gene calls are TRBV28 and TRBJ2-7; perhaps TRBD1 as D (5 bases). The CDR3 is 14 residues long. CDR1 is MDHEN and CDR2 is SYDVKM in the germline V gene. Trimming left V 6 bases short and J 2 bases short, with 14 bases between. The CDR3 nucleotides read TGTGCCAGCAGCCGACAGCTTAACCCCTACGAGCAGTACTTC. This gives the protein CASSRQLNPYEQYF.

The chain carries TRBV14 and TRBJ2-1; no firm D call. CDR1 and CDR2 (germline): SGHDN, FVKESK. Trimming stripped 0 bases from V and 5 bases from J, with 5 bases between. This CDR3 is built from 13 residues. CDR3 region: CASSQDRNNEQFF. CDR3 DNA sequence: TGTGCCAGCAGCCAAGATAGGAACAATGAGCAGTTCTTC.

This clonotype has more than one count but fewer than ten. This sequence joins TRBV29-1 and TRBJ2-7; 10 bases fit TRBD2. This CDR3 comprises 15 residues. Germline lookup yields CDR1 SQVTM and CDR2 ANQGSEA. V was pared by 3 bases and J by 3 bases, with 8 bases of the junction left unmatched. CDR3 sequence reads: CSVDVGLAGVYEQYF. CDR3 sequence (DNA): TGCAGCGTTGACGTTGGGCTAGCGGGAGTCTACGAGCAGTACTTC.

The gene calls are TRBV27 and TRBJ2-2, with 9 bases fitting TRBD2. From germline, CDR1 is MNHEY and CDR2 SMNVEV (reference sequence). Losses at the gene ends were 5 bases for V and 5 bases for J; bases not matched to a gene: 3. This CDR3 has 14 amino acids. The CDR3 region has the DNA TGTGCCAGCAGTATTAGCGGGAGTACCGGGGAGCTGTTTTTT. Its translation is CASSISGSTGELFF.

The V and J genes are TRBV2 and TRBJ2-7; D possibly corresponds to TRBD1 (6 bases). Deletions cut 6 bases from V and 5 bases from J, with 11 bases between. The CDR3 spans 12 residues. Germline CDR1 SNHLY, CDR2 FYNNEI. The CDR3 loop reads CASRGAENEQYF. In DNA form, the CDR3 reads TGTGCCAGCAGGGGGGCTGAGAACGAGCAGTACTTC.

The gene calls are TRBV27 and TRBJ2-2; D not certain. Trimming shortened V by 1 base and J by 3 bases, and 3 bases separated the two germline ends. Germline-derived CDR1 and CDR2 are MNHEY and SMNVEV (reference sequence). The CDR3 totals 13 residues. The CDR3, as DNA: TGTGCCAGCAGTTTATTTTACACCGGGGAGCTGTTTTTT. It encodes CASSLFYTGELFF.

This clonotype came up once. The chain combines TRBV6-5 with TRBJ2-7; D tentatively fits TRBD1 or TRBD2 (5 bases each). V was shortened by 4 bases and J by 3 bases, with 16 bases between the two germline ends. This CDR3 region has 15 residues. Germline assignment: CDR1 MNHEY and CDR2 SVGAGI. The CDR3 bases are TGTGCCAGCAGTTCCCGGGACCATGCTTTCTACGAGCAGTACTTC. This translates into CASSSRDHAFYEQYF.

The genes are TRBV30 and TRBJ1-5, with D maybe TRBD1 (5 bases). Trimming removed 0 bases at V and 7 bases at J, with 10 bases between. Germline CDR1 reads GTSNPN; CDR2 reads SVGIG (reference sequence). This CDR3 has 13 amino acids. The CDR3 protein is CAWSVAGVQPQHF. In DNA, the CDR3 is TGTGCCTGGAGTGTAGCGGGGGTGCAGCCCCAGCATTTT. Looking up the rest from reference TRBV30 and TRBJ1-5 gives the full variable domain: SQTIHQWPATLVQPVGSPLSLECTVEGTSNPNLYWYRQAAGRGLQLLFYSVGIGQISSEVPQNLSASRPQDRQFILSSKKLLLSDSGFYLCAWSVAGVQPQHFGDGTRLSIL.

CDR3 sequence: CASSYGPNSPLHF. In DNA, the CDR3 is TGTGCCAGCAGTTACGGGCCCAATTCACCCCTCCACTTT. V and J are TRBV6-2 or TRBV6-3 and TRBJ1-6, with D unresolved. With 2 bases removed from V and 7 bases from J, the gap between germline ends came to 6 bases. CDR1 and CDR2 from the germline V gene are MNHEY and SVGEGT. The CDR3 runs to 13 residues.

Only one count was recorded for this clonotype. V usage is TRBV7-8 and J usage is TRBJ1-2; D possibly corresponds to TRBD1 (6 bases). CDR3 length: 12 amino acids. V lost 3 bases and J lost 6, with 8 bases in between. Germline V gives CDR1 SGHVS, CDR2 FQNEAQ. The CDR3 nucleotides read TGTGCCAGCAGCTTTCCAGGGGATGGCTACACCTTC. Its protein is CASSFPGDGYTF.

This sequence joins TRBV11-2 and TRBJ2-1, with a tentative D call TRBD1 (5 bases). Trimming cost V 1 base and J 0 bases, with 13 bases left between them. The length of the CDR3 is 17 residues. Germline values: CDR1 SGHAT, CDR2 FQNNGV. The CDR3, as DNA: TGTGCCAGCAGCTTAGGGCAGGGCCTCAGCTCCTACAATGAGCAGTTCTTC. Translation: CASSLGQGLSSYNEQFF. Variable domain in full (rest from reference TRBV11-2 and TRBJ2-1): EAGVAQSPRYKIIEKRQSVAFWCNPISGHATLYWYQQILGQGPKLLIQFQNNGVVDDSQLPKDRFSAERLKGVDSTLKIQPAKLEDSAVYLCASSLGQGLSSYNEQFFGPGTRLTVL.

J is TRBJ2-1 and V is TRBV20-1; D possibly uses TRBD1 or TRBD2 (5 bases each). This CDR3 is built from 15 residues. The V end was cut by 3 bases, the J end by 8 bases, with 20 bases between. CDR1 and CDR2 from the germline V gene are DFQATT and SNEGSKA (reference sequence). The CDR3 loop reads CSARERTPQGHEQFF. CDR3 in DNA: TGCAGTGCTAGGGAAAGGACACCTCAGGGACATGAGCAGTTCTTC.

The chain uses TRBV4-1 and TRBJ1-1, with TRBD1 identical over 7 bases. The CDR3 is made up of 16 amino acids. Trimming removed 0 bases from V and 10 bases from J; junction bases left unmatched: 14. From germline, CDR1 is MGHRA and CDR2 YSYEKL. The CDR3 DNA sequence: TGCGCCAGCAGCCAAGATCAGAACAGGGGAGGAGTTGGAGCTTTCTTT. Residues: CASSQDQNRGGVGAFF.

Here the CDR3 reads CSVGGADGYTF. Here the CDR3 DNA reads TGCAGCGTTGGAGGGGCGGATGGCTACACCTTC. The chain links TRBV29-1 to TRBJ1-2; tentatively, D is TRBD1 (5 bases). In germline, CDR1 is SQVTM, CDR2 ANQGSEA. V was cut by 4 bases and J by 6 bases, with 9 bases left in between. The CDR3 consists of 11 residues.

This CDR3 reads CAISEEGGPYEQYF. CDR3 in DNA: TGTGCCATCAGTGAGGAAGGGGGCCCCTACGAGCAGTACTTC. The chain uses TRBV10-3 and TRBJ2-7; 7 bases line up with TRBD1. Unmatched junction bases numbered 3, after V lost 2 bases and J lost 2 bases. This CDR3 contains 14 residues. In germline, CDR1 is ENHRY, CDR2 SYGVKD.

This chain joins TRBV4-1 and TRBJ1-1; D is undetermined. Germline V lookup: CDR1 MGHRA, CDR2 YSYEKL. V shed 0 bases and J shed 1 base, with 12 bases lying between them. This CDR3 has 16 residues. Here the CDR3 reads CASSQDPSWGNTEAFF. The CDR3 DNA is TGCGCCAGCAGCCAAGATCCCTCATGGGGGAACACTGAAGCTTTCTTT.

The chain employs TRBV30 and TRBJ1-2, with D possibly matching TRBD1 (6 bases). There are 13 residues in the CDR3. Trimming took off 5 bases at V and 4 bases at J, with 14 bases between the two ends. The germline V gene encodes CDR1 GTSNPN and CDR2 SVGIG (reference sequence). The CDR3 coding sequence is TGTGCCTGGGATCAAGGGGGAATCTATGGCTACACCTTC. Encoded protein: CAWDQGGIYGYTF.

In this sample, this clonotype turned up once. The V call is TRBV14, the J call TRBJ2-7; TRBD2 might be the D (6 bases). In germline, CDR1 is SGHDN, CDR2 FVKESK. V was cut by 1 base and J by 5 bases, with 12 bases left in between. This CDR3 comprises 14 residues. The CDR3 nucleotides read TGTGCCAGCAGCCAAGTATCTAGCGACAACGAGCAGTACTTC. Translation gives CASSQVSSDNEQYF.

This CDR3 reads CASSEGSTGNSNQPQHF. The CDR3 nucleotides are TGTGCCAGCAGTGAGGGGTCTACGGGGAATAGCAATCAGCCCCAGCATTTT. The genes are TRBV6-1 and TRBJ1-5; D is undetermined. Germline lookup yields CDR1 MNHNS and CDR2 SASEGT. Trimming stripped 3 bases from V and 0 bases from J, with 15 bases between. This CDR3 spans 17 amino acids.